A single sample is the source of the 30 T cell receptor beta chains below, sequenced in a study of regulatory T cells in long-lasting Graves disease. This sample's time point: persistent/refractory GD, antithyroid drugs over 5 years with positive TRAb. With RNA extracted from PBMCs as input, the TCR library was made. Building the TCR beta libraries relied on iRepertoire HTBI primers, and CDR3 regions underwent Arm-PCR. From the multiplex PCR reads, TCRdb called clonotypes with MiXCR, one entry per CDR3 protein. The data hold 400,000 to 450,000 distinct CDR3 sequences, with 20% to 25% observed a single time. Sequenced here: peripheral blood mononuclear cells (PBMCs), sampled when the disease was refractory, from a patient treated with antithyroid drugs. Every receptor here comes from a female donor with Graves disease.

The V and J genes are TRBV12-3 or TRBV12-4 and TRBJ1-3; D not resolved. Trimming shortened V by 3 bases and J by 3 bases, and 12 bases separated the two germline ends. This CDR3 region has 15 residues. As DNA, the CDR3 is TGTGCCAGCAGTTTCAGAGGTGTTGATGGAAACACCATATATTTT. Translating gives CASSFRGVDGNTIYF.

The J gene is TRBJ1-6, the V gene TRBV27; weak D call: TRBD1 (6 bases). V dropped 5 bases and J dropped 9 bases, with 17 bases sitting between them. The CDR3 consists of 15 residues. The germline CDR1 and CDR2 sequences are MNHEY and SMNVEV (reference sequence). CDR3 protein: CASSPQGTSTSPLHF. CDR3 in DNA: TGTGCCAGCAGTCCACAGGGCACTTCTACTTCACCCCTCCACTTT.

For the CDR3, the DNA is TGTGCCAGCAGTTCGACAGGGTCAACTAATGAAAAACTGTTTTTT. It translates to CASSSTGSTNEKLFF. V and J are TRBV6-5 and TRBJ1-4; 7 bases are shared with TRBD1. The V segment lost 4 bases and the J segment 0 bases; nucleotides outside the gene matches: 2. The CDR3 sequence is 15 residues long. CDR1 and CDR2 (germline): MNHEY, SVGAGI.

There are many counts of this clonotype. CDR3 amino acids: CASSFGVRGQETQYF. In nucleotides, the CDR3 is TGTGCCAGCAGTTTTGGGGTTCGGGGCCAAGAGACCCAGTACTTC. This chain connects TRBV12-3 or TRBV12-4 to TRBJ2-5; possible D gene TRBD2, 5 bases. The CDR3 is 15 residues long. V dropped 3 bases and J dropped 1 base, with 12 bases sitting between them.

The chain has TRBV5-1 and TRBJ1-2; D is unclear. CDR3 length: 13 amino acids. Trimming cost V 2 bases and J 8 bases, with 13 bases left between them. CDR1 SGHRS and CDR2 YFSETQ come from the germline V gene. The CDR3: CASSLPTARGYTF. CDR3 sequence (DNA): TGCGCCAGCAGCTTACCCACGGCTAGGGGCTACACCTTC.

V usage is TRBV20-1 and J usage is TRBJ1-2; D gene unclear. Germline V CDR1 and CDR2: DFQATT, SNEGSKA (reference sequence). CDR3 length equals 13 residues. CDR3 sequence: CSERAATDYGYTF. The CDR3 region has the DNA TGCAGCGAGAGAGCCGCCACGGACTATGGCTACACCTTC.

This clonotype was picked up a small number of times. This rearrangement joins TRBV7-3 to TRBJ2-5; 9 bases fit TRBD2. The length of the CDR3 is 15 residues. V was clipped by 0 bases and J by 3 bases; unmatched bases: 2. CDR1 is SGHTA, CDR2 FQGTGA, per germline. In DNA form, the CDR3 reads TGTGCCAGCAGCTTAACGGCTAGCGGGAAAGAGACCCAGTACTTC. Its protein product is CASSLTASGKETQYF.

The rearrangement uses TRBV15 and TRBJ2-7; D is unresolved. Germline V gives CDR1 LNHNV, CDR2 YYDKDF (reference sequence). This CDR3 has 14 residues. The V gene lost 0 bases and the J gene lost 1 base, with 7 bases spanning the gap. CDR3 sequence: CATSRDRWSYEQYF. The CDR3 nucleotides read TGTGCCACCAGCAGAGATAGGTGGTCCTACGAGCAGTACTTC.

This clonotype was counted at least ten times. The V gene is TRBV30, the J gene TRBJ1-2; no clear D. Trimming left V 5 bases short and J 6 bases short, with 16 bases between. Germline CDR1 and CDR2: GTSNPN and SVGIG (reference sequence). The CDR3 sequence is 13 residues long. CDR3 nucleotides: TGTGCCTGGGCCTCTCAGAGGTGGAATGGCTACACCTTC. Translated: CAWASQRWNGYTF. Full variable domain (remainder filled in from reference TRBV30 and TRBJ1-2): SQTIHQWPATLVQPVGSPLSLECTVEGTSNPNLYWYRQAAGRGLQLLFYSVGIGQISSEVPQNLSASRPQDRQFILSSKKLLLSDSGFYLCAWASQRWNGYTFGSGTRLTVV.

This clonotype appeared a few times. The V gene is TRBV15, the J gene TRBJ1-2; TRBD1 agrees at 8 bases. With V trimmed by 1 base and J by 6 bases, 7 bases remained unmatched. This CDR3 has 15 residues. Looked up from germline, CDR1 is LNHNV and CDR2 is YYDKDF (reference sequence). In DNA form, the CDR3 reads TGTGCCACCAGCAGAGGTCGCACGACAGGGGATGGCTACACCTTC. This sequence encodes CATSRGRTTGDGYTF. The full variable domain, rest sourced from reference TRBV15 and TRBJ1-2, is DAMVIQNPRYQVTQFGKPVTLSCSQTLNHNVMYWYQQKSSQAPKLLFHYYDKDFNNEADTPDNFQSRRPNTSFCFLDIRSPGLGDTAMYLCATSRGRTTGDGYTFGSGTRLTVV.

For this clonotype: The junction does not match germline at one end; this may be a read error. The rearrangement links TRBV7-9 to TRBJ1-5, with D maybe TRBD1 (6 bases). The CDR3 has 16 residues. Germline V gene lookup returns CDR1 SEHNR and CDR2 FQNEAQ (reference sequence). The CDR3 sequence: CASGLVGAPLDQPQHF. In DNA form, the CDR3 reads TGTGCCAGCGGCTTAGTGGGGGCGCCACTAGATCAGCCCCAGCATTTT.

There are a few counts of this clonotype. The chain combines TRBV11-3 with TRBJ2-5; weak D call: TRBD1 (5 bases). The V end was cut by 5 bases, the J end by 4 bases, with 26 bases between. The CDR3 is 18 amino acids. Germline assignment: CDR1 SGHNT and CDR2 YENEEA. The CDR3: CASSHVPNWGRDIETQYF. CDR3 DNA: TGTGCCAGCAGCCACGTCCCCAATTGGGGCAGGGATATAGAGACCCAGTACTTC.

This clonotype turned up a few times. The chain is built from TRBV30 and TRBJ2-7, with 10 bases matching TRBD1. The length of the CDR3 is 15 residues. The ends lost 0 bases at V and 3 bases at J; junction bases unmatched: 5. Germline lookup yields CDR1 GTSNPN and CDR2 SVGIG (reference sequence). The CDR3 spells CAWSVRDRGNYEQYF. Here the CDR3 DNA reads TGTGCCTGGAGTGTACGGGACAGGGGTAACTACGAGCAGTACTTC.

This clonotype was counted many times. The CDR3 loop reads CASSVAGGYTYGYTF. For the CDR3, the DNA is TGTGCCAGCAGCGTAGCAGGGGGGTACACCTATGGCTACACCTTC. This chain links TRBV9 with TRBJ1-2; 7 bases line up with TRBD1. Germline V CDR1 and CDR2: SGDLS, YYNGEE. V dropped 0 bases and J dropped 4; count of bases not matched to a gene: 6. This CDR3 is 15 amino acids long.

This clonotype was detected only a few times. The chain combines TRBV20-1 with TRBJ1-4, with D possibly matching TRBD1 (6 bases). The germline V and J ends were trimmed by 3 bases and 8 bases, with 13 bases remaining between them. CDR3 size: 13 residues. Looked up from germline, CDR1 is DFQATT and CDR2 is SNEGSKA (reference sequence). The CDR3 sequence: CSASSGAGEKLFF. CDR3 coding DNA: TGCAGTGCTAGTTCGGGGGCCGGGGAAAAACTGTTTTTT.

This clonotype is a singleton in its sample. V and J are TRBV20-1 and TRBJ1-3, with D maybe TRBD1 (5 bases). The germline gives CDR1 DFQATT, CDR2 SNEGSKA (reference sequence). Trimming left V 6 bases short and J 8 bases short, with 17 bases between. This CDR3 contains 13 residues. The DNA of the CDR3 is TGCAGTGCCTCGGACACCTCGTCATACACCATATATTTT. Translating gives CSASDTSSYTIYF.

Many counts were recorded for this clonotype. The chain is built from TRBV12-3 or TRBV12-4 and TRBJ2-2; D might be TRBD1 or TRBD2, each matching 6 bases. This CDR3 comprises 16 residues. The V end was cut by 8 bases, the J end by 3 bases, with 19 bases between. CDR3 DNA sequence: TGTGCCAGCCCGAAGGGGGGCGGGGCGGACACCGGGGAGCTGTTTTTT. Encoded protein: CASPKGGGADTGELFF.

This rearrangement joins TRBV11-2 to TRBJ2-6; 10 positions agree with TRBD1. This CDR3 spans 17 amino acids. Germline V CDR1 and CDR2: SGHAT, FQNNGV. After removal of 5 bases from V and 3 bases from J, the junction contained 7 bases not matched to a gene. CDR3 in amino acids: CASSLRDRGVGANVLTF. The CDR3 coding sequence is TGTGCCAGCAGCCTCCGGGACAGGGGTGTTGGGGCCAACGTCCTGACTTTC.

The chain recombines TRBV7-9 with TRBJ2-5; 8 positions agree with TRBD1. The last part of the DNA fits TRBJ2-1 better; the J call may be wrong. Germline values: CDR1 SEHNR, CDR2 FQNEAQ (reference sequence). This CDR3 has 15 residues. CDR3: CASSYPGQGYNEQFF. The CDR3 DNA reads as TGTGCCAGCAGCTACCCTGGACAGGGCTACAATGAGCAGTTCTTC.

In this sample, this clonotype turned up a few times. For the CDR3, the DNA is TGTGCCATCAGTGTTGACAGGGATCTTACCAATGAGCAGTTCTTC. The encoded protein is CAISVDRDLTNEQFF. The rearrangement joins TRBV10-3 to TRBJ2-1, with 7 bases aligning to TRBD1. With V trimmed by 4 bases and J by 6 bases, 9 bases remained unmatched. Germline-derived CDR1 and CDR2 are ENHRY and SYGVKD. The CDR3 contains 15 residues.

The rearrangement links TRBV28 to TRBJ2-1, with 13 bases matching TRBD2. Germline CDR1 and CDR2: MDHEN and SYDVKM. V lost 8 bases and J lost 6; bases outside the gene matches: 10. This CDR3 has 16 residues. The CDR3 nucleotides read TGTGCCAGCTCTCAGACACTAGCGGGAGGGCTCAATGAGCAGTTCTTC. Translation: CASSQTLAGGLNEQFF. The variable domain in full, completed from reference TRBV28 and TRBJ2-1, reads DVKVTQSSRYLVKRTGEKVFLECVQDMDHENMFWYRQDPGLGLRLIYFSYDVKMKEKGDIPEGYSVSREKKERFSLILESASTNQTSMYLCASSQTLAGGLNEQFFGPGTRLTVL.

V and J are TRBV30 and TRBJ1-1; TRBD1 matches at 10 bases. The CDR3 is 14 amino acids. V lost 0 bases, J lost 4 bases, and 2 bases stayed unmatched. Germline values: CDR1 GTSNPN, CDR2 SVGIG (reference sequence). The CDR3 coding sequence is TGTGCCTGGAGTGTCGGGACAGGGGTCACTGAAGCTTTCTTT. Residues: CAWSVGTGVTEAFF.

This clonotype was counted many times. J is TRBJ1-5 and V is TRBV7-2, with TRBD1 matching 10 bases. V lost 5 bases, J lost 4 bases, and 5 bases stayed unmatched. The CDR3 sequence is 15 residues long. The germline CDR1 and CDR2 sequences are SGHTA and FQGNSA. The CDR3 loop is CASSQGTGANQPQHF. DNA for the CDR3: TGTGCCAGCAGCCAAGGGACAGGGGCAAATCAGCCCCAGCATTTT.

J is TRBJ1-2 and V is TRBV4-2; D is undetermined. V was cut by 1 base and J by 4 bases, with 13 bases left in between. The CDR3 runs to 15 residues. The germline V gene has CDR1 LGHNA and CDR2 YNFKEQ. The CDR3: CASSQVKRIGYGYTF. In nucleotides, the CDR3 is TGTGCCAGCAGCCAAGTCAAACGGATTGGCTATGGCTACACCTTC.

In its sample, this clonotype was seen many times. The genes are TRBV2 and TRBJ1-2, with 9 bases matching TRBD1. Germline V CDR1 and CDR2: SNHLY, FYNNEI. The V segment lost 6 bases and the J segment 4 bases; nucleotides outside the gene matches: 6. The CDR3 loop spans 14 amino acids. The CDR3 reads CASRQQGAGYGYTF. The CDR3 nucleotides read TGTGCCAGCAGGCAACAGGGGGCAGGCTATGGCTACACCTTC. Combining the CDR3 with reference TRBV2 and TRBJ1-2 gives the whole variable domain EPEVTQTPSHQVTQMGQEVILRCVPISNHLYFYWYRQILGQKVEFLVSFYNNEISEKSEIFDDQFSVERPDGSNFTLKIRSTKLEDSAMYFCASRQQGAGYGYTFGSGTRLTVV.

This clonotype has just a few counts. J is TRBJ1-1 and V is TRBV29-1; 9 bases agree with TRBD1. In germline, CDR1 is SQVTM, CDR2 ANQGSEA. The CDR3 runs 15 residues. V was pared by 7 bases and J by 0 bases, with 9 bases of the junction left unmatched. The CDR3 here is CSGSGQGFMNTEAFF. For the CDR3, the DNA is TGCAGCGGATCCGGACAGGGGTTTATGAACACTGAAGCTTTCTTT. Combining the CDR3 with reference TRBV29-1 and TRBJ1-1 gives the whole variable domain SAVISQKPSRDICQRGTSLTIQCQVDSQVTMMFWYRQQPGQSLTLIATANQGSEATYESGFVIDKFPISRPNLTFSTLTVSNMSPEDSSIYLCSGSGQGFMNTEAFFGQGTRLTVV.

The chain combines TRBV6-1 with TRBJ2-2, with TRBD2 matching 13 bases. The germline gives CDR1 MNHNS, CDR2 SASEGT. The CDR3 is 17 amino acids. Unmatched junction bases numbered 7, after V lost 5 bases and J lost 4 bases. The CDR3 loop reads CASSHGLAGELTGELFF. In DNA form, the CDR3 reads TGTGCCAGCAGTCACGGACTAGCGGGAGAACTCACCGGGGAGCTGTTTTTT.

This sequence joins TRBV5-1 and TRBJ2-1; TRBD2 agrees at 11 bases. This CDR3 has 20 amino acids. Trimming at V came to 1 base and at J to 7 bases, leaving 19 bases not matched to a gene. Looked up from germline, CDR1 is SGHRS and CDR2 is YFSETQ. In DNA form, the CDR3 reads TGCGCCAGCAGCTTGCCAGGGACTAGCGGCACCGAGAGTTTTGGAAATGAGCAGTTCTTC. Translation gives CASSLPGTSGTESFGNEQFF.

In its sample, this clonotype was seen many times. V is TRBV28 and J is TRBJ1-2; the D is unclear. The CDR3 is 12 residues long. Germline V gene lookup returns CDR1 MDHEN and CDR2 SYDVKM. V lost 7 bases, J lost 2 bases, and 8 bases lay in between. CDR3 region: CASTPGNYGYTF. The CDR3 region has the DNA TGTGCCAGCACCCCTGGAAACTATGGCTACACCTTC.

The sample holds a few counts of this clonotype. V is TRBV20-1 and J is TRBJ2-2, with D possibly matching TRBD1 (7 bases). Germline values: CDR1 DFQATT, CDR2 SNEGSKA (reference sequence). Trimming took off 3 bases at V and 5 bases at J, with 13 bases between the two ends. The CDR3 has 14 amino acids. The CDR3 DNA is TGCAGTGCTAGGGAGGGGGCAGGGACCGGGGAGCTGTTTTTT. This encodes CSAREGAGTGELFF.